The 31 T cell receptor beta chains in this list originate from one sample, sequenced in a study of cytomegalovirus exposure and HLA in healthy donors. Only in-frame clones appear in the TCRdb table, and some are missing; sequencing was by immunoSEQ multiplex PCR. This sample has some 200,000 clones, with around nine tenths found just once. Sequenced: PBMCs. The receptors come from a woman younger than 35 in good health and CMV-seronegative.

This chain uses TRBV27 with TRBJ1-1; D possibly corresponds to TRBD1 (6 bases). With 3 bases removed from V and 1 base from J, the gap between germline ends came to 18 bases. The CDR3 contains 17 residues. From germline, CDR1 is MNHEY and CDR2 SMNVEV (reference sequence). The CDR3: CASSFRQATLTNTEAFF. As DNA, the CDR3 is TGTGCCAGCAGTTTCCGACAGGCCACCTTGACGAACACTGAAGCTTTCTTT.

Here the CDR3 DNA reads TGTGCCACCAGCAGGGAGCACAACACTGAAGCTTTCTTT. Encoded protein: CATSREHNTEAFF. V gene TRBV15 combines with J gene TRBJ1-1, with D uncertain. Germline loops: CDR1 LNHNV, CDR2 YYDKDF (reference sequence). The CDR3 extends over 13 amino acids. Between the trimmed V and J ends, which lost 3 bases and 2 bases, there was a span of 7 bases.

This chain joins TRBV15 and TRBJ1-4; 7 nucleotides line up with TRBD1. Unmatched junction bases numbered 4, after V lost 5 bases and J lost 7 bases. The germline CDR1 and CDR2 sequences are LNHNV and YYDKDF (reference sequence). The CDR3 is made up of 13 amino acids. The CDR3 protein is CATSEQGSEKLFF. CDR3 in DNA: TGTGCCACCAGCGAACAGGGGAGTGAAAAACTGTTTTTT.

The chain combines TRBV7-6 with TRBJ2-7; TRBD2 matches at 10 bases. Trimming at V came to 0 bases and at J to 6 bases, leaving 8 bases not matched to a gene. Germline V gene data show CDR1 as SGHVS and CDR2 as FNYEAQ. This CDR3 spans 16 amino acids. The CDR3 here is CASSLARLAGVGEQYF. CDR3 nucleotide sequence: TGTGCCAGCAGCTTAGCGCGGCTAGCGGGAGTTGGCGAGCAGTACTTC. Combining the CDR3 with reference TRBV7-6 and TRBJ2-7 gives the whole variable domain GAGVSQSPRYKVTKRGQDVALRCDPISGHVSLYWYRQALGQGPEFLTYFNYEAQQDKSGLPNDRFSAERPEGSISTLTIQRTEQRDSAMYRCASSLARLAGVGEQYFGPGTRLTVT.

V and J are TRBV19 and TRBJ2-7; 8 bases agree with TRBD1. There are 12 residues in the CDR3. Unmatched junction bases numbered 3, after V lost 7 bases and J lost 4 bases. CDR1 and CDR2 (germline): LNHDA, SQIVND (reference sequence). The CDR3 sequence: CASNRQGYEQYF. The CDR3 bases are TGTGCCAGTAATCGACAGGGGTACGAGCAGTACTTC.

This clone has only one observation. The gene calls are TRBV6-1 and TRBJ1-2; D perhaps matches TRBD1 (5 bases). Trimming took off 2 bases at V and 4 bases at J, with 17 bases between the two ends. The CDR3 length is 16 residues. CDR1 and CDR2 (germline): MNHNS, SASEGT. CDR3 DNA: TGTGCCAGCAGTGAATCCTTTACGGTAGGGGCCTATGGCTACACCTTC. It codes for CASSESFTVGAYGYTF.

The V call is TRBV30, the J call TRBJ2-1; tentative D call: TRBD2 (6 bases). Per germline, CDR1 GTSNPN and CDR2 SVGIG (reference sequence). Trimming pared 0 bases from V and 8 bases from J, leaving 11 bases between. CDR3 length equals 13 residues. CDR3 residues: CAWSVQEGDEQFF. The CDR3 DNA follows: TGTGCCTGGAGTGTACAGGAGGGAGATGAGCAGTTCTTC.

This rearrangement joins TRBV5-1 to TRBJ1-1; D is unresolved. The germline CDR1 and CDR2 sequences are SGHRS and YFSETQ. The CDR3 is 13 amino acids. V was cut by 1 base and J by 6 bases, with 10 bases left in between. In DNA form, the CDR3 reads TGCGCCAGCAGCTTGAATCTTCAGGCTGAAGCTTTCTTT. Amino acids: CASSLNLQAEAFF.

The genes are TRBV27 and TRBJ1-2; 8 bases match TRBD1. J gave up 3 bases and V 5 bases, and 5 bases lay outside the gene matches. Germline CDR1 reads MNHEY; CDR2 reads SMNVEV (reference sequence). The CDR3 spans 14 residues. The CDR3 here is CASSARGLDYGYTF. In DNA, the CDR3 is TGTGCCAGCAGTGCCAGGGGGCTCGACTATGGCTACACCTTC.

In DNA form, the CDR3 reads TGTGCCAGCAGTGACTCAGGGCAGGGGTTTGGCTACACCTTC. Translating gives CASSDSGQGFGYTF. V is TRBV6-4 and J is TRBJ1-2; perhaps TRBD1 as D (6 bases). The CDR3 totals 14 residues. Germline V CDR1 and CDR2: MRHNA, SNTAGT. V dropped 0 bases and J dropped 7 bases, with 12 bases sitting between them.

V gene TRBV28 combines with J gene TRBJ2-5; D possibly corresponds to TRBD1 (8 bases). Germline V gene data show CDR1 as MDHEN and CDR2 as SYDVKM. The CDR3 contains 15 residues. With 5 bases removed from V and 6 bases from J, the gap between germline ends came to 19 bases. In DNA form, the CDR3 reads TGTGCCAGCAGTCTACAGGGGGAGGGGAAAAAGACCCAGTACTTC. Amino acid sequence: CASSLQGEGKKTQYF.

The chain carries TRBV28 and TRBJ2-7; 9 bases align to TRBD2. The V gene end was trimmed by 6 bases and the J gene end by 0 bases; junction bases not matched to a gene: 12. The CDR3 covers 17 residues. Germline CDR1 MDHEN, CDR2 SYDVKM. This CDR3 reads CASSMLFLAGSSYEQYF. Written as DNA, the CDR3 is TGTGCCAGCAGCATGTTATTCCTAGCGGGAAGCTCCTACGAGCAGTACTTC.

The CDR3 loop is CAWDRQGTQETQYF. The CDR3 nucleotides are TGTGCCTGGGACAGACAGGGAACCCAAGAGACCCAGTACTTC. The chain recombines TRBV30 with TRBJ2-5; 7 positions match TRBD1. CDR3 length: 14 residues. CDR1 and CDR2 (germline): GTSNPN, SVGIG (reference sequence). Losses at the gene ends were 5 bases for V and 1 base for J; bases not matched to a gene: 7.

This chain links TRBV7-6 with TRBJ2-1; a possible D gene is TRBD1 (5 bases). CDR1 and CDR2 from the germline V gene are SGHVS and FNYEAQ. V dropped 2 bases and J dropped 6 bases, with 14 bases sitting between them. The length of the CDR3 is 15 residues. This chain's CDR3 is CASSLRQGTSNEQFF. CDR3 DNA sequence: TGTGCCAGCAGCTTAAGGCAGGGAACTTCCAATGAGCAGTTCTTC.

The chain combines TRBV5-6 with TRBJ1-3, with D hard to call. Germline V gives CDR1 SGHDT, CDR2 YYEEEE. V gave up 2 bases and J gave up 0 bases, with 15 bases separating them. The CDR3 spans 17 residues. The CDR3 region is CASSFLNVRFSGNTIYF. DNA of the CDR3: TGTGCCAGCAGCTTTCTAAACGTCAGGTTCTCTGGAAACACCATATATTTT.

The chain carries TRBV7-8 and TRBJ1-2; TRBD1 might be the D (6 bases). There are 17 residues in the CDR3. Deletions cut 4 bases from V and 6 bases from J, with 24 bases between. Germline CDR1 reads SGHVS; CDR2 reads FQNEAQ. DNA of the CDR3: TGTGCCAGCAGCTCGAGGCCGGGGGGGCCAGGGGAGAATGGCTACACCTTC. This sequence encodes CASSSRPGGPGENGYTF.

The chain uses TRBV5-1 and TRBJ2-7; TRBD1 might be the D (6 bases). CDR3 length equals 16 residues. V lost 5 bases and J 0 bases, leaving 18 bases between the germline ends. Germline V lookup: CDR1 SGHRS, CDR2 YFSETQ. CDR3 protein: CASRRGGQESSYEQYF. The CDR3 region has the DNA TGCGCCAGCAGACGTGGGGGACAAGAGAGCTCCTACGAGCAGTACTTC. Full variable domain (missing parts from reference TRBV5-1 and TRBJ2-7): KAGVTQTPRYLIKTRGQQVTLSCSPISGHRSVSWYQQTPGQGLQFLFEYFSETQRNKGNFPGRFSGRQFSNSRSEMNVSTLELGDSALYLCASRRGGQESSYEQYFGPGTRLTVT.

This chain connects TRBV27 to TRBJ2-3, with 14 positions matching TRBD2. CDR3 length equals 17 residues. The V segment lost 3 bases and the J segment 6 bases; nucleotides outside the gene matches: 8. CDR1 and CDR2 from the germline V gene are MNHEY and SMNVEV (reference sequence). CDR3 residues: CASSLGLAGALGDTQYF. DNA for the CDR3: TGTGCCAGCAGTTTGGGACTAGCGGGAGCATTGGGTGATACGCAGTATTTT.

The chain is built from TRBV5-1 and TRBJ2-5; TRBD2 is a possible D gene (5 bases). The germline V and J ends were trimmed by 2 bases and 5 bases, with 13 bases remaining between them. The CDR3 runs to 14 residues. Per germline, CDR1 SGHRS and CDR2 YFSETQ. CDR3 in DNA: TGCGCCAGCAGCTTAGAAGGACTCGGGGAGACCCAGTACTTC. It codes for CASSLEGLGETQYF. The whole variable domain, remainder taken from reference TRBV5-1 and TRBJ2-5, is KAGVTQTPRYLIKTRGQQVTLSCSPISGHRSVSWYQQTPGQGLQFLFEYFSETQRNKGNFPGRFSGRQFSNSRSEMNVSTLELGDSALYLCASSLEGLGETQYFGPGTRLLVL.

This rearrangement joins TRBV2 to TRBJ2-3; D is possibly TRBD1 (5 bases). The ends were cut back, 7 bases at V and 6 bases at J, with 14 bases in the middle. The CDR3 has 13 amino acids. The V gene's germline CDR1 is SNHLY and CDR2 FYNNEI. The CDR3 DNA follows: TGTGCCAGCATCCAGGGCCTCACGGATACGCAGTATTTT. Its translation: CASIQGLTDTQYF.

This clone was observed a single time. The chain employs TRBV5-6 and TRBJ1-4, with D unclear. The CDR3 covers 14 residues. Trimming removed 4 bases from V and 3 bases from J, with 10 bases in between. CDR1 is SGHDT, CDR2 YYEEEE, per germline. The CDR3 sequence is CASSPDTANEKLFF. In DNA, the CDR3 is TGTGCCAGCAGCCCCGACACGGCTAATGAAAAACTGTTTTTT. The full variable domain, its missing parts supplied by reference TRBV5-6 and TRBJ1-4, is DAGVTQSPTHLIKTRGQQVTLRCSPKSGHDTVSWYQQALGQGPQFIFQYYEEEERQRGNFPDRFSGHQFPNYSSELNVNALLLGDSALYLCASSPDTANEKLFFGSGTQLSVL.

The rearrangement joins TRBV10-2 to TRBJ1-4, with D tentatively TRBD1 (5 bases). The CDR3 is 11 residues long. Germline V gives CDR1 WSHSY, CDR2 SAAADI. V shed 6 bases and J shed 12 bases, with 11 bases lying between them. CDR3 DNA sequence: TGCGCCAGCAGCCAACAGGAACAACTGTTTTTT. This encodes CASSQQEQLFF.

The chain couples TRBV25-1 to TRBJ1-1, with D unresolved. CDR1 and CDR2 (germline): MGHDK, SYGVNS. This CDR3 region has 13 residues. The V end was cut by 3 bases, the J end by 0 bases, with 5 bases between. The CDR3 DNA is TGTGCCAGCAGTGACATCCTGAACACTGAAGCTTTCTTT. Its protein product is CASSDILNTEAFF.

The genes are TRBV20-1 and TRBJ2-1; D not resolved. This CDR3 has 11 residues. Germline V lookup: CDR1 DFQATT, CDR2 SNEGSKA (reference sequence). Trimming left V 6 bases short and J 4 bases short, with 7 bases between. The CDR3 coding sequence is TGCAGTGCCGAGATTTACAATGAGCAGTTCTTC. Protein: CSAEIYNEQFF.

This clone was recorded once. CDR3 protein: CASSVDRTGKNGYTF. DNA for the CDR3: TGCGCCAGCAGTGTGGATCGTACAGGGAAGAATGGCTACACCTTC. The rearrangement links TRBV10-1 to TRBJ1-2; weak D call: TRBD1 (6 bases). The germline CDR1 and CDR2 sequences are WNHNN and SYGVQD (reference sequence). This CDR3 spans 15 amino acids. Trimming left V 4 bases short and J 6 bases short, with 18 bases between.

The J gene is TRBJ2-1, the V gene TRBV19; D might be TRBD2 (6 bases). There are 13 residues in the CDR3. CDR1 is LNHDA and CDR2 is SQIVND in the germline V gene (reference sequence). V lost 6 bases, J lost 2 bases, and 8 bases lay in between. The CDR3 sequence is CASSPGAYNEQFF. The CDR3, as DNA: TGTGCCAGTAGCCCGGGAGCCTACAATGAGCAGTTCTTC. Filled out from reference TRBV19 and TRBJ2-1, the complete variable domain reads DGGITQSPKYLFRKEGQNVTLSCEQNLNHDAMYWYRQDPGQGLRLIYYSQIVNDFQKGDIAEGYSVSREKKESFPLTVTSAQKNPTAFYLCASSPGAYNEQFFGPGTRLTVL.

There are a few counts of this clone. The rearrangement joins TRBV30 to TRBJ1-6; 11 positions agree with TRBD1. The J segment lost 8 bases and the V segment lost 3 bases, leaving 0 bases of the junction unmatched. CDR3 length: 13 amino acids. CDR1 and CDR2 (germline): GTSNPN, SVGIG (reference sequence). The CDR3 here is CAWRGQGDSPLHF. In DNA, the CDR3 is TGTGCCTGGAGGGGACAGGGGGATTCACCCCTCCACTTT.

The chain uses TRBV29-1 and TRBJ2-5; 8 nucleotides agree with TRBD1. Germline CDR1 reads SQVTM; CDR2 reads ANQGSEA. Trimming removed 4 bases from V and 2 bases from J; junction bases left unmatched: 9. The CDR3 spans 15 residues. The CDR3 nucleotides read TGCAGCGTTGCCTTTAGACAGGGGATACAAGAGACCCAGTACTTC. Protein: CSVAFRQGIQETQYF.

V is TRBV9 and J is TRBJ2-7; TRBD2 matches at 9 bases. Germline V gene sequence: CDR1 SGDLS, CDR2 YYNGEE. Trimming took 4 bases from V and 4 from J; bases not matched to a gene: 12. This CDR3 is 16 amino acids long. CDR3 nucleotide sequence: TGTGCCAGCAGCCCAAACCCCCCGGGACTAGCATACGAGCAGTACTTC. Residues: CASSPNPPGLAYEQYF.

V is TRBV5-1 and J is TRBJ1-1; 8 bases match TRBD1. The J segment lost 4 bases and the V segment lost 4 bases, leaving 9 bases of the junction unmatched. The CDR3 contains 15 residues. Per germline, CDR1 SGHRS and CDR2 YFSETQ. As DNA, the CDR3 is TGCGCCAGCAGCCGACTGACAGGGGAGGCCACTGAAGCTTTCTTT. It specifies CASSRLTGEATEAFF.

This chain uses TRBV5-1 with TRBJ1-4; TRBD1 might be the D (6 bases). Germline loops: CDR1 SGHRS, CDR2 YFSETQ. The length of the CDR3 is 14 residues. V was shortened by 1 base and J by 3 bases, with 7 bases between the two germline ends. The DNA of the CDR3 is TGCGCCAGCAGCTTGAGACAGGCTAATGAAAAACTGTTTTTT. It yields the protein CASSLRQANEKLFF.